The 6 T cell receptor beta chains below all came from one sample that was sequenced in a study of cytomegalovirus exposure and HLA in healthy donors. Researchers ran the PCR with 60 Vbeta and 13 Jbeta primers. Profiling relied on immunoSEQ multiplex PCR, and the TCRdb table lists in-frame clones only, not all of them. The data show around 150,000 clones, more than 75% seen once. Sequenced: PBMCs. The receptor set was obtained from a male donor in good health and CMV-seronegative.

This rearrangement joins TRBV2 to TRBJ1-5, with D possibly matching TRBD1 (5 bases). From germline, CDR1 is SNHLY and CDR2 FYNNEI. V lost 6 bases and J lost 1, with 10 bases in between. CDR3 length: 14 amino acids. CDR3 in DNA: TGTGCCAGCAGAGATCGACAGAGCAATCAGCCCCAGCATTTT. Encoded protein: CASRDRQSNQPQHF.

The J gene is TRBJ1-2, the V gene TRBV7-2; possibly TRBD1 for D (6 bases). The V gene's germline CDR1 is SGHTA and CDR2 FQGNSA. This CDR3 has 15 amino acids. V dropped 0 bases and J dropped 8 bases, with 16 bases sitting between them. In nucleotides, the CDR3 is TGTGCCAGCAGCTTAGCGTTTGCTACAGGGCGCGGCTACACCTTC. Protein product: CASSLAFATGRGYTF.

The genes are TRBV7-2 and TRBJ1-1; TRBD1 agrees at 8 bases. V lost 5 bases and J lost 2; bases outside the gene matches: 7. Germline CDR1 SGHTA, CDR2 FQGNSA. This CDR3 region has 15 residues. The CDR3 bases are TGTGCCAGCAGCGCCCGAGGACAGGGCAACACTGAAGCTTTCTTT. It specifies CASSARGQGNTEAFF.

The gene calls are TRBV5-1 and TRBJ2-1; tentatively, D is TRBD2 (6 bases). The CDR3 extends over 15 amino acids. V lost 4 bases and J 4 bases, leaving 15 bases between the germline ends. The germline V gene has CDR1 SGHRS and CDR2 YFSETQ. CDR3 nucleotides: TGCGCCAGCAGCCCCACTATAGCGGCTTACAATGAGCAGTTCTTC. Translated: CASSPTIAAYNEQFF.

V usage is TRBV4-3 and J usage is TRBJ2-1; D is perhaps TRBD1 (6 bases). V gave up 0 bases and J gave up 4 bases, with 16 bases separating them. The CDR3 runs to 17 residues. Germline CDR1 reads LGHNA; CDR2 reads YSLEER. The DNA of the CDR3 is TGCGCCAGCAGCCAAGATAGGGGGTGGCTAGATTACAATGAGCAGTTCTTC. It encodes CASSQDRGWLDYNEQFF.

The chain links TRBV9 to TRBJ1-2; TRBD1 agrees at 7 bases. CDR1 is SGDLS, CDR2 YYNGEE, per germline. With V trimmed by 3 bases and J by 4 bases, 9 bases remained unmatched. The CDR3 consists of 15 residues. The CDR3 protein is CASSDDRVGTYGYTF. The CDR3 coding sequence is TGTGCCAGCAGCGACGACAGGGTTGGGACCTATGGCTACACCTTC.